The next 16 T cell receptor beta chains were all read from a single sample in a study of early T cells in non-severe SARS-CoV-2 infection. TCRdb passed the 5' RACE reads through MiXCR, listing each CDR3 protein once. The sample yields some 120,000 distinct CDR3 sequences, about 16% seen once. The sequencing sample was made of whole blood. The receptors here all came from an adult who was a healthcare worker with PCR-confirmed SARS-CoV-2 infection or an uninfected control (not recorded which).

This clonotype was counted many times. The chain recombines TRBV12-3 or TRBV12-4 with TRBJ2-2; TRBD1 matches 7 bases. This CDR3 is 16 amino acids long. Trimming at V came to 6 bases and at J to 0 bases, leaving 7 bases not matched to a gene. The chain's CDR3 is CASSTSGTANTGELFF. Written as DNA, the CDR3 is TGTGCCAGCAGCACCTCCGGGACAGCGAACACCGGGGAGCTGTTTTTT.

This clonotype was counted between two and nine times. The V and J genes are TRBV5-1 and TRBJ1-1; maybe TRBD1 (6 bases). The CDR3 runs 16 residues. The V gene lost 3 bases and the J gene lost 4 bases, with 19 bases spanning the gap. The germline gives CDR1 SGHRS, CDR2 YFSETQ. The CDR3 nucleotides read TGCGCCAGCAGCTCTAGAGCGGCTTTCAGGGGCACTGAAGCTTTCTTT. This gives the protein CASSSRAAFRGTEAFF.

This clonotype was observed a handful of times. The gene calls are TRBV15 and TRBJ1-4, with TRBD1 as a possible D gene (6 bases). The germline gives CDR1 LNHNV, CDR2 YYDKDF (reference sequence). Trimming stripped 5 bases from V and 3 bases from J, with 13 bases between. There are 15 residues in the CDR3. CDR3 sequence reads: CATSVRTASNEKLFF. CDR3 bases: TGTGCCACCAGCGTACGGACAGCCTCTAATGAAAAACTGTTTTTT.

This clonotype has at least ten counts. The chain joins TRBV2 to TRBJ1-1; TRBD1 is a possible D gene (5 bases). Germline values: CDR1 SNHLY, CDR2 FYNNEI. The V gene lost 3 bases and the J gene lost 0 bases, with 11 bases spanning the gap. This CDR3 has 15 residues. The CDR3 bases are TGTGCCAGCAGTGAGCAGGGTTTCATGAACACTGAAGCTTTCTTT. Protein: CASSEQGFMNTEAFF.

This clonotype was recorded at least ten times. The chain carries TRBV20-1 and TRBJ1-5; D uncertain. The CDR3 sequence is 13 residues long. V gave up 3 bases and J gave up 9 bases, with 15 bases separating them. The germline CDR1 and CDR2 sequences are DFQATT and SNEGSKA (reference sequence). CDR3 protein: CSASFGKARPQHF. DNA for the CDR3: TGCAGTGCTAGTTTCGGCAAGGCCAGGCCCCAGCATTTT.

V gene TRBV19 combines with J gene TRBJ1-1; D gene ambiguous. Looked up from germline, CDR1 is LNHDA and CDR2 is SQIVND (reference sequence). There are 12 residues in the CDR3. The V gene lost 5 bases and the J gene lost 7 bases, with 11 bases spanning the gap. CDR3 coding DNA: TGTGCCAGTAGTCGGGAGTCAGGTGAAGCTTTCTTT. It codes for CASSRESGEAFF.

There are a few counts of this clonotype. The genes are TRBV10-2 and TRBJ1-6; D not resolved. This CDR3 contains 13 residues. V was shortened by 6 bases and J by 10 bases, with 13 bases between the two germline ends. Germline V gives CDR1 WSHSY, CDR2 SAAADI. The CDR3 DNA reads TGCGCCAGCAGGGACGAGGGTCGGTCACCCCTCCACTTT. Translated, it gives CASRDEGRSPLHF.

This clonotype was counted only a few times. CDR3 residues: CASSETVGNSPLHF. DNA for the CDR3: TGTGCCAGCAGTGAAACGGTTGGGAATTCACCCCTCCACTTT. The chain joins TRBV6-1 to TRBJ1-6; D remains unclear. The CDR3 has 14 residues. Per germline, CDR1 MNHNS and CDR2 SASEGT. V gave up 2 bases and J gave up 7 bases, with 9 bases separating them.

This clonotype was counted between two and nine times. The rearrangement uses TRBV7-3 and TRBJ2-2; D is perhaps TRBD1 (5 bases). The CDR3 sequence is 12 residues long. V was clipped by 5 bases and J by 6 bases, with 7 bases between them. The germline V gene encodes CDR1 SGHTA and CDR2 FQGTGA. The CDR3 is CASSAGSGELFF. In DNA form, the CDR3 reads TGTGCCAGCAGCGCAGGGTCCGGGGAGCTGTTTTTT.

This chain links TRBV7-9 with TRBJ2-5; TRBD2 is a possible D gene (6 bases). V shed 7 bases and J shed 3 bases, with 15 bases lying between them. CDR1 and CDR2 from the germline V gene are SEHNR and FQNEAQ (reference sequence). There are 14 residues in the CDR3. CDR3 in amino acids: CASTETRGEETQYF. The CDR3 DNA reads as TGTGCCAGCACCGAGACGCGGGGCGAAGAGACCCAGTACTTC.

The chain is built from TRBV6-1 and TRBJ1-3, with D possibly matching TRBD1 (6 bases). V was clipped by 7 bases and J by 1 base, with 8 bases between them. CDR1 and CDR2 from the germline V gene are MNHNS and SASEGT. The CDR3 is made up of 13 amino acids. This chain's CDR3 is CASTGTSGNTIYF. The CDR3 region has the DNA TGTGCCAGCACCGGGACATCTGGAAACACCATATATTTT.

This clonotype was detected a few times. The CDR3 protein is CASSLRRDRARHLEPQHF. In DNA form, the CDR3 reads TGTGCCAGCAGCTTAAGAAGGGACAGGGCCCGGCATCTTGAGCCCCAGCATTTT. The chain recombines TRBV7-3 with TRBJ1-5; 9 bases match TRBD1. CDR1 is SGHTA, CDR2 FQGTGA, per germline. The V gene end was trimmed by 1 base and the J gene end by 8 bases; junction bases not matched to a gene: 15. The CDR3 is 18 residues long.

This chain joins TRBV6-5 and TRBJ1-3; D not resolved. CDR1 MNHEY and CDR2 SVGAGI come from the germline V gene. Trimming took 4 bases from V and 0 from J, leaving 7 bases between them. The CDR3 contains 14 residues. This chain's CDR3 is CASSFRGSGNTIYF. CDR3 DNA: TGTGCCAGCAGTTTCCGTGGCTCTGGAAACACCATATATTTT.

CDR3 sequence: CASSPSRVENTEAFF. CDR3 DNA sequence: TGTGCCAGCAGCCCATCCAGGGTGGAGAACACTGAAGCTTTCTTT. The chain is built from TRBV7-3 and TRBJ1-1, with D possibly TRBD1 on 5 matching bases. Trimming removed 5 bases from V and 1 base from J, with 14 bases in between. The CDR3 spans 15 residues. Germline V gives CDR1 SGHTA, CDR2 FQGTGA. Variable domain in full (rest from reference TRBV7-3 and TRBJ1-1): GAGVSQTPSNKVTEKGKYVELRCDPISGHTALYWYRQSLGQGPEFLIYFQGTGAADDSGLPNDRFFAVRPEGSVSTLKIQRTERGDSAVYLCASSPSRVENTEAFFGQGTRLTVV.

For the CDR3, the DNA is TGCAGTGCTAGAGATCCTAGCGGGGGATCATACAATGAGCAGTTCTTC. Amino acid sequence: CSARDPSGGSYNEQFF. The V call is TRBV20-1, the J call TRBJ2-1, with 10 bases aligning to TRBD2. J was trimmed by 4 bases and V by 0 bases; bases with no gene match: 6. Germline values: CDR1 DFQATT, CDR2 SNEGSKA (reference sequence). The CDR3 extends over 16 amino acids.

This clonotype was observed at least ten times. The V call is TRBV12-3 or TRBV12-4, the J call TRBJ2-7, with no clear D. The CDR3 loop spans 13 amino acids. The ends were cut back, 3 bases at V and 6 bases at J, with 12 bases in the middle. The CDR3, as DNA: TGTGCCAGCAGTTTGGGGTCCAACCCCGAGCAGTACTTC. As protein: CASSLGSNPEQYF.